A single sample is the source of the 25 T cell receptor beta chains below, sequenced in a study of blood T cell repertoires in COVID-19. Only in-frame clones appear in the TCRdb table, and some are missing; sequencing was by immunoSEQ multiplex PCR. The table lists tens of thousands of clones, 70% to 90% of them singletons. Sequencing was carried out using peripheral blood. These receptor sequences come from a woman between 70 and 85 years old in a cohort sampled during active COVID-19.

The rearrangement links TRBV18 to TRBJ1-1; D not resolved. With 3 bases removed from V and 1 base from J, the gap between germline ends came to 3 bases. CDR3 length: 12 residues. Germline V CDR1 and CDR2: KGHSH, LQKENI. CDR3 nucleotides: TGTGCCAGCTCACCGAGGAACACTGAAGCTTTCTTT. Protein product: CASSPRNTEAFF.

V usage is TRBV3-1 (or the pseudogene TRBV3-2) and J usage is TRBJ2-3, with 9 bases matching TRBD2. The CDR3 has 15 residues. The trim removed 5 bases at V and 1 base at J, leaving 4 bases unmatched. CDR1 and CDR2 (germline): LGHDT, YNNKEL (reference sequence). Here the CDR3 reads CASSLRLAGTDTQYF. The CDR3 DNA follows: TGTGCCAGCAGCTTAAGACTAGCGGGCACAGATACGCAGTATTTT.

This clone was seen more than once but under ten times. The chain carries TRBV2 and TRBJ2-7, with D possibly matching TRBD1 (5 bases). The CDR3 covers 14 residues. Germline-derived CDR1 and CDR2 are SNHLY and FYNNEI. V was trimmed by 7 bases and J by 3 bases, leaving 16 bases between them. CDR3 in amino acids: CASTYQGVSYEQYF. CDR3 in DNA: TGTGCCAGCACCTATCAGGGTGTTAGCTACGAGCAGTACTTC.

The V and J genes are TRBV27 and TRBJ2-5; TRBD2 matches at 8 bases. Germline CDR1 reads MNHEY; CDR2 reads SMNVEV (reference sequence). The CDR3 totals 15 residues. The junction had 8 bases not matched to a gene; V was cut back by 2 bases and J by 6 bases. The CDR3 DNA sequence: TGTGCCAGCAGTTTAGCCAGCGGGAGTATCAAGACCCAGTACTTC. It yields the protein CASSLASGSIKTQYF.

This rearrangement joins TRBV6-5 to TRBJ2-3, with D perhaps matching TRBD1 (6 bases). Trimming removed 0 bases from V and 1 base from J, with 11 bases in between. This CDR3 is built from 16 residues. The germline V gene encodes CDR1 MNHEY and CDR2 SVGAGI. The CDR3 DNA sequence: TGTGCCAGCAGTTACTCGAATCCAGGGGGCACAGATACGCAGTATTTT. Protein: CASSYSNPGGTDTQYF.

This clone was counted a few times. V and J are TRBV6-6 and TRBJ2-5, with a weak D call TRBD1 (6 bases). The V end was cut by 5 bases, the J end by 5 bases, with 21 bases between. CDR1 is MNHNY and CDR2 is SVGAGI in the germline V gene (reference sequence). This CDR3 has 16 residues. The CDR3 DNA reads as TGTGCCAGCAGTCGGAACCGGGACACCGGTGAGGAGACCCAGTACTTC. Protein product: CASSRNRDTGEETQYF.

V is TRBV10-3 and J is TRBJ2-3; 9 nucleotides agree with TRBD2. Germline lookup yields CDR1 ENHRY and CDR2 SYGVKD. Trimming at V came to 9 bases and at J to 4 bases, leaving 11 bases not matched to a gene. CDR3 length: 15 residues. The DNA of the CDR3 is TGTGCCATTGCGGTAGGCGGGAGGGCCGCAGATACGCAGTATTTT. Translated, it gives CAIAVGGRAADTQYF.

The rearrangement links TRBV12-3 or TRBV12-4 to TRBJ1-2; D ambiguous. The CDR3 is made up of 13 amino acids. Deletions cut 2 bases from V and 0 bases from J, with 4 bases between. The CDR3 DNA reads TGTGCCAGCAGTTTATCAGCTAACTATGGCTACACCTTC. Encoded protein: CASSLSANYGYTF.

The chain carries TRBV18 and TRBJ2-1; TRBD2 matches at 8 bases. The CDR3 has 16 amino acids. Germline V gene sequence: CDR1 KGHSH, CDR2 LQKENI. V lost 3 bases and J lost 2; bases outside the gene matches: 6. The CDR3 nucleotides are TGTGCCAGCTCACCCTCCCCAGCGGGAGCCTACAATGAGCAGTTCTTC. It encodes CASSPSPAGAYNEQFF.

This clone was detected only once. The J gene is TRBJ1-2, the V gene TRBV28; D not certain. CDR1 is MDHEN and CDR2 is SYDVKM in the germline V gene. This CDR3 region has 15 residues. In nucleotides, the CDR3 is TGTGCTTCCTTAACTACCGCCAGTGTATCCTATGGCTACACCTTC. It codes for CASLTTASVSYGYTF.

V and J are TRBV19 and TRBJ2-2, with a possible D match to TRBD2 (6 bases). Trimming stripped 5 bases from V and 7 bases from J, with 14 bases between. Per germline, CDR1 LNHDA and CDR2 SQIVND (reference sequence). This CDR3 is 14 amino acids long. CDR3 protein: CASSPVGRGGELFF. The CDR3 nucleotides read TGTGCCAGTAGTCCAGTGGGGCGGGGCGGGGAGCTGTTTTTT. Drawing the rest from reference TRBV19 and TRBJ2-2, the complete variable domain is DGGITQSPKYLFRKEGQNVTLSCEQNLNHDAMYWYRQDPGQGLRLIYYSQIVNDFQKGDIAEGYSVSREKKESFPLTVTSAQKNPTAFYLCASSPVGRGGELFFGEGSRLTVL.

The V gene is TRBV7-2, the J gene TRBJ2-7, with a weak D call TRBD1 (6 bases). The CDR3 runs to 16 residues. V lost 2 bases and J lost 5, with 19 bases in between. Per the germline V gene, CDR1 is SGHTA and CDR2 is FQGNSA. Here the CDR3 reads CASSLTGTLQGDEQYF. CDR3 bases: TGTGCCAGCAGCTTAACAGGGACCCTTCAAGGGGACGAGCAGTACTTC.

The V and J genes are TRBV6-5 and TRBJ2-1; D is perhaps TRBD2 (5 bases). The CDR3 length is 15 residues. The germline V and J ends were trimmed by 6 bases and 0 bases, with 12 bases remaining between them. CDR1 and CDR2 (germline): MNHEY, SVGAGI. The CDR3 DNA follows: TGTGCCAGCAGATTAGCGTACAGCTCCTACAATGAGCAGTTCTTC. Translation: CASRLAYSSYNEQFF.

This clone has a handful of counts. V usage is TRBV28 and J usage is TRBJ1-5, with TRBD1 matching over 8 bases. Losses at the gene ends were 7 bases for V and 5 bases for J; bases not matched to a gene: 7. The germline gives CDR1 MDHEN, CDR2 SYDVKM. The CDR3 loop spans 14 amino acids. The CDR3 nucleotides read TGTGCCAGCACGAGTTACAGGGGGGATCAGCCCCAGCATTTT. Translated: CASTSYRGDQPQHF.

The chain couples TRBV27 to TRBJ2-7; TRBD1 agrees at 8 bases. Trimming took 5 bases from V and 6 from J; bases not matched to a gene: 9. The CDR3 contains 14 residues. CDR1 MNHEY and CDR2 SMNVEV come from the germline V gene (reference sequence). The CDR3 DNA reads as TGTGCCAGCAGTCCGTGGACAGGGAAGTTCGAGCAGTACTTC. This translates into CASSPWTGKFEQYF.

The chain employs TRBV6-2 or TRBV6-3 and TRBJ2-3; D is ambiguous. From germline, CDR1 is MNHEY and CDR2 SVGEGT. V lost 4 bases and J 3 bases, leaving 5 bases between the germline ends. CDR3 size: 12 residues. CDR3 sequence: CASSSNTDTQYF. CDR3 DNA sequence: TGTGCCAGCAGTTCAAATACAGATACGCAGTATTTT.

The chain recombines TRBV19 with TRBJ2-7, with D tentatively TRBD2 (5 bases). This CDR3 is built from 11 residues. Trimming removed 6 bases at V and 4 bases at J, with 7 bases between. Germline V gene data show CDR1 as LNHDA and CDR2 as SQIVND (reference sequence). The CDR3 is CASSRGYEQYF. The CDR3 DNA follows: TGTGCCAGTAGCCGAGGGTACGAGCAGTACTTC.

The chain employs TRBV18 and TRBJ2-5; a possible D gene is TRBD1 (6 bases). V lost 1 base to trimming and J lost 0 bases, with 9 bases between them. The CDR3 length is 15 residues. CDR1 is KGHSH, CDR2 LQKENI, per germline. Here the CDR3 reads CASSPRQAYQETQYF. The CDR3, as DNA: TGTGCCAGCTCACCACGACAGGCCTACCAAGAGACCCAGTACTTC.

This rearrangement joins TRBV6-2 or TRBV6-3 to TRBJ2-7; 14 bases are shared with TRBD2. This CDR3 has 15 amino acids. J gave up 9 bases and V 2 bases, and 6 bases lay outside the gene matches. Germline-derived CDR1 and CDR2 are MNHEY and SVGEGT. The CDR3 coding sequence is TGTGCCAGCAGTTACCGGACTAGCGGGAGGCGGGGGCAGTACTTC. It specifies CASSYRTSGRRGQYF.

This rearrangement joins TRBV11-3 to TRBJ2-2, with D maybe TRBD1 (5 bases). CDR1 and CDR2 from the germline V gene are SGHNT and YENEEA. This CDR3 has 14 residues. V was trimmed by 2 bases and J by 1 base, leaving 5 bases between them. CDR3 in amino acids: CASSLRGNTGELFF. In nucleotides, the CDR3 is TGTGCCAGCAGCTTAAGGGGGAACACCGGGGAGCTGTTTTTT.

The chain joins TRBV19 to TRBJ2-3, with D possibly TRBD2 on 7 matching bases. The CDR3 sequence is 14 residues long. Trimming stripped 7 bases from V and 6 bases from J, with 17 bases between. Germline assignment: CDR1 LNHDA and CDR2 SQIVND (reference sequence). The CDR3 here is CASTGRGGADTQYF. In nucleotides, the CDR3 is TGTGCCAGTACCGGAAGGGGGGGCGCGGATACGCAGTATTTT.

This clone was counted a single time. The chain employs TRBV4-3 and TRBJ1-1; unclear D gene. Germline CDR1 is LGHNA and CDR2 is YSLEER. Between the trimmed V and J ends, which lost 4 bases and 1 base, there was a span of 16 bases. The CDR3 has 16 residues. Here the CDR3 DNA reads TGCGCCAGCAGCCGCGAGATGGGAGGTTGGAACACTGAAGCTTTCTTT. Translated, it gives CASSREMGGWNTEAFF.

The J gene is TRBJ2-7, the V gene TRBV11-1; no reliable D call. V was clipped by 5 bases and J by 2 bases, with 7 bases between them. CDR1 is SGHAT, CDR2 FQDESV, per germline (reference sequence). This CDR3 spans 12 amino acids. For the CDR3, the DNA is TGTGCCAGCAGCCACGGTACCTACGAGCAGTACTTC. Amino acids: CASSHGTYEQYF.

J is TRBJ2-4 and V is TRBV7-9, with a tentative D call TRBD2 (6 bases). CDR3 length equals 14 residues. V lost 3 bases and J 9 bases, leaving 15 bases between the germline ends. The germline V gene encodes CDR1 SEHNR and CDR2 FQNEAQ (reference sequence). CDR3 nucleotides: TGTGCCAGCAGCTTCACAGCCCTGGAGGGCATTCAGTACTTC. Residues: CASSFTALEGIQYF.

A note on this clone: At one of its ends the junction is not consistent with the germline gene, which may arise from a read error. This chain links TRBV29-1 with TRBJ1-1; the match to TRBD1 covers 8 bases. Germline CDR1 and CDR2: SQVTM and ANQGSEA. This CDR3 contains 11 residues. The chain's CDR3 is CSVAGQGETFF. CDR3 nucleotides: TGCAGCGTTGCCGGACAGGGTGAAACTTTCTTT.